These 11 T cell receptor beta chains were all obtained from the same sample, sequenced in a study of blood T cell repertoires in COVID-19. Generated by immunoSEQ multiplex PCR, the TCRdb table keeps only in-frame clones and is missing some. The sample holds about 200,000 clones, more than 70% seen once. Source material: peripheral blood. These receptors all stem from a young man with active or convalescent COVID-19.

This rearrangement joins TRBV7-9 to TRBJ2-7; possible D gene TRBD1, 5 bases. The germline V gene encodes CDR1 SEHNR and CDR2 FQNEAQ (reference sequence). The CDR3 runs 13 residues. Trimming pared 5 bases from V and 3 bases from J, leaving 11 bases between. The CDR3 protein is CASSIWTSYEQYF. For the CDR3, the DNA is TGTGCCAGCAGCATATGGACAAGCTACGAGCAGTACTTC.

This clone has just one count. The gene calls are TRBV19 and TRBJ1-2, with unresolved D. In germline, CDR1 is LNHDA, CDR2 SQIVND (reference sequence). The CDR3 loop spans 12 amino acids. The V end lost 6 bases, the J end lost 5 bases, and 10 bases lay between the germline ends. CDR3 sequence: CASSPTLYGYTF. The CDR3 coding sequence is TGTGCCAGTAGCCCGACACTTTATGGCTACACCTTC. Combining the CDR3 with reference TRBV19 and TRBJ1-2 gives the whole variable domain DGGITQSPKYLFRKEGQNVTLSCEQNLNHDAMYWYRQDPGQGLRLIYYSQIVNDFQKGDIAEGYSVSREKKESFPLTVTSAQKNPTAFYLCASSPTLYGYTFGSGTRLTVV.

The J gene is TRBJ1-2, the V gene TRBV19; D might be TRBD1 (5 bases). The CDR3 spans 13 residues. V was shortened by 7 bases and J by 6 bases, with 15 bases between the two germline ends. In germline, CDR1 is LNHDA, CDR2 SQIVND (reference sequence). Here the CDR3 DNA reads TGTGCCAGTACCGCTCCAGGGCATCATGGCTACACCTTC. Its protein product is CASTAPGHHGYTF.

V usage is TRBV4-2 and J usage is TRBJ1-3, with D hard to call. CDR1 and CDR2 (germline): LGHNA, YNFKEQ. Trimming left V 0 bases short and J 0 bases short, with 12 bases between. The CDR3 totals 17 residues. For the CDR3, the DNA is TGTGCCAGCAGCCAAGATCGAATTACTAGCTCTGGAAACACCATATATTTT. It translates to CASSQDRITSSGNTIYF.

The chain employs TRBV9 and TRBJ2-1; perhaps TRBD1 as D (5 bases). Trimming took off 6 bases at V and 0 bases at J, with 13 bases between the two ends. CDR1 and CDR2 from the germline V gene are SGDLS and YYNGEE. The CDR3 has 15 residues. CDR3 amino acids: CASTPQGLSYNEQFF. The CDR3, as DNA: TGTGCCAGCACCCCCCAGGGCCTCTCCTACAATGAGCAGTTCTTC.

In this sample, this clone turned up once. CDR3 nucleotides: TGCGCCAGCAGCCCGGGACTAGCGGGAGATCCCGGGGAGCTGTTTTTT. Encoded protein: CASSPGLAGDPGELFF. The V gene is TRBV4-3, the J gene TRBJ2-2, with 14 bases lining up with TRBD2. This CDR3 contains 16 residues. Germline CDR1 reads LGHNA; CDR2 reads YSLEER. The ends lost 4 bases at V and 6 bases at J; junction bases unmatched: 4.

As for this clone: This same CDR3 is encoded by further DNA sequences in the sample. This sequence joins TRBV18 and TRBJ1-1; 10 nucleotides agree with TRBD1. Germline V gene data show CDR1 as KGHSH and CDR2 as LQKENI. The CDR3 is made up of 14 amino acids. The V and J ends lost 2 bases and 5 bases, in that order; junction bases with no gene match: 2. Written as DNA, the CDR3 is TGTGCCAGCTCACCAGGGACAGGGGATACTGAAGCTTTCTTT. Translating gives CASSPGTGDTEAFF.

The rearrangement joins TRBV6-5 to TRBJ1-1, with D unresolved. Germline CDR1 and CDR2: MNHEY and SVGAGI. V was clipped by 7 bases and J by 4 bases, with 10 bases between them. The CDR3 contains 12 residues. CDR3 DNA: TGTGCCAGCATAAACGGAGGCACTGAAGCTTTCTTT. Encoded protein: CASINGGTEAFF.

The V call is TRBV18, the J call TRBJ2-3, with D possibly being TRBD1 (6 bases). Per germline, CDR1 KGHSH and CDR2 LQKENI. The CDR3 covers 14 residues. V shed 2 bases and J shed 3 bases, with 9 bases lying between them. This chain's CDR3 is CASSPLDRTDTQYF. Written as DNA, the CDR3 is TGTGCCAGCTCACCATTAGACAGGACAGATACGCAGTATTTT.

The genes are TRBV3-1 (or the pseudogene TRBV3-2) and TRBJ1-2; the D is unclear. Trimming cost V 1 base and J 6 bases, with 6 bases left between them. The germline V gene has CDR1 LGHDT and CDR2 YNNKEL (reference sequence). This CDR3 spans 12 amino acids. This CDR3 is CASSQGADGYTF. CDR3 nucleotides: TGTGCCAGCAGCCAAGGGGCTGATGGCTACACCTTC.

V usage is TRBV6-5 and J usage is TRBJ1-2; the match to TRBD1 covers 7 bases. Trimming took 0 bases from V and 1 from J; bases not matched to a gene: 5. This CDR3 contains 16 residues. Germline CDR1 and CDR2: MNHEY and SVGAGI. The CDR3: CASSYSAGGLNYGYTF. CDR3 bases: TGTGCCAGCAGTTACTCGGCAGGGGGACTTAACTATGGCTACACCTTC.